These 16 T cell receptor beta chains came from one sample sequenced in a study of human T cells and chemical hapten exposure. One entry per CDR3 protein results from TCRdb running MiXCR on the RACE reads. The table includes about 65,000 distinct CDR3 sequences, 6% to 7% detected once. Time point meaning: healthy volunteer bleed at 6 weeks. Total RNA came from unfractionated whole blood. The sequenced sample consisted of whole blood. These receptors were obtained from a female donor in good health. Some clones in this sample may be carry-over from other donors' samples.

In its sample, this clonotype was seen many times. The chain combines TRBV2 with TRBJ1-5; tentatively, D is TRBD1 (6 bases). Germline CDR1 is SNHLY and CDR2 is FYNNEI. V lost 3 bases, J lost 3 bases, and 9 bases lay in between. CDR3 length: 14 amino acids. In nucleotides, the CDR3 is TGTGCCAGCAGTGATGCAGGGGCCAATCAGCCCCAGCATTTT. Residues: CASSDAGANQPQHF.

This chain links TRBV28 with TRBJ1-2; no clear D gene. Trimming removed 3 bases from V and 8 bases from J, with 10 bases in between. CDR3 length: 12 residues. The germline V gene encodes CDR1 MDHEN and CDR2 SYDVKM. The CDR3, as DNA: TGTGCCAGCAGTTTTAAGGGAGAGGGCTACACCTTC. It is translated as CASSFKGEGYTF.

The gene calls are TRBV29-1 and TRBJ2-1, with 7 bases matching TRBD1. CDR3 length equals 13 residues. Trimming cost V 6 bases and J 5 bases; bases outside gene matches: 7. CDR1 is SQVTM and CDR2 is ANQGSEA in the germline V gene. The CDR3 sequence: CSVKTGMHNEQFF. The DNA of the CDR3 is TGCAGCGTCAAGACAGGGATGCACAATGAGCAGTTCTTC.

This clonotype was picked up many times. The CDR3 region has the DNA TGTGCCAGCAGTCCACCCCGGGGTTATGAGCAGTTCTTC. Residues: CASSPPRGYEQFF. The chain employs TRBV28 and TRBJ2-1; tentatively, D is TRBD2 (5 bases). The CDR3 covers 13 residues. The V gene lost 5 bases and the J gene lost 8 bases, with 13 bases spanning the gap. CDR1 MDHEN and CDR2 SYDVKM come from the germline V gene.

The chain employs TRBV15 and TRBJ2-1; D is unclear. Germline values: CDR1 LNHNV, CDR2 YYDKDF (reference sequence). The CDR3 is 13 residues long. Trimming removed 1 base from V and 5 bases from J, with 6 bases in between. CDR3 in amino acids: CATSRGVDNEQFF. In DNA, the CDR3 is TGTGCCACCAGCAGAGGGGTAGACAATGAGCAGTTCTTC.

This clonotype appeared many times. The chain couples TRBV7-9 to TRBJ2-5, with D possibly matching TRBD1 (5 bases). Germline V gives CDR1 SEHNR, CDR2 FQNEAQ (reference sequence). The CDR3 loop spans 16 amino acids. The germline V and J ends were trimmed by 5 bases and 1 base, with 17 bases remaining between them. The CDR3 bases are TGTGCCAGCAGCCAACCCGCGACAGCTTCCCAAGAGACCCAGTACTTC. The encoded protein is CASSQPATASQETQYF.

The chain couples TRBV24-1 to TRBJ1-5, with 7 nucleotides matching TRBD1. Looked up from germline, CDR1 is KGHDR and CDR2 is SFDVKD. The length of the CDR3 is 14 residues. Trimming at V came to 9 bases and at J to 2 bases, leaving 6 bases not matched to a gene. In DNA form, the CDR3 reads TGTGCCACCGCGGACAGGAGGGGCAATCAGCCCCAGCATTTT. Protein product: CATADRRGNQPQHF.

In nucleotides, the CDR3 is TGCAGTGCTAGGGACTCCCGGACCCCGACCGAGACCCAGTACTTC. Translated: CSARDSRTPTETQYF. The J gene is TRBJ2-5, the V gene TRBV20-1, with TRBD2 as a possible D gene (5 bases). The CDR3 runs 15 residues. CDR1 DFQATT and CDR2 SNEGSKA come from the germline V gene (reference sequence). V dropped 3 bases and J dropped 5 bases, with 19 bases sitting between them.

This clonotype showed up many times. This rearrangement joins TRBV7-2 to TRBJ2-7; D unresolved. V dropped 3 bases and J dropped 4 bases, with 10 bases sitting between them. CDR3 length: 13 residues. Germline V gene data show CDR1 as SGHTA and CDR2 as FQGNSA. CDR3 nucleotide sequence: TGTGCCAGCAGCTTCAACCCCGGGTACGAGCAGTACTTC. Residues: CASSFNPGYEQYF.

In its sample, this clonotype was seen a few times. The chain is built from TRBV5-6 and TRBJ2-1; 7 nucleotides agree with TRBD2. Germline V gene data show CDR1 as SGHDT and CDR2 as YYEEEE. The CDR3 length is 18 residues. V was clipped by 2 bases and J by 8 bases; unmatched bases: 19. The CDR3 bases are TGTGCCAGCAGCTTAGTTCATCAGGGACTTAGCGGGTACGATGAGCAGTTCTTC. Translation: CASSLVHQGLSGYDEQFF.

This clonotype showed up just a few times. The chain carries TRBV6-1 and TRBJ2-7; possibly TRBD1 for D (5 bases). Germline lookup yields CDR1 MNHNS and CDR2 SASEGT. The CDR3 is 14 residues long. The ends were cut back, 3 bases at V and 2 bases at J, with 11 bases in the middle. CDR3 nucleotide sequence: TGTGCCAGCAGTGAGTTAGACAGAACCTACGAGCAGTACTTC. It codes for CASSELDRTYEQYF.

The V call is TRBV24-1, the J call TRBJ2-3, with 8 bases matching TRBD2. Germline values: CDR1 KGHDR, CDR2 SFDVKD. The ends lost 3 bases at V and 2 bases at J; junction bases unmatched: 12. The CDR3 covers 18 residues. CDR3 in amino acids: CATSDPTPSGSVTDTQYF. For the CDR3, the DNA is TGTGCCACCAGTGATCCTACCCCAAGCGGGAGCGTCACAGATACGCAGTATTTT.

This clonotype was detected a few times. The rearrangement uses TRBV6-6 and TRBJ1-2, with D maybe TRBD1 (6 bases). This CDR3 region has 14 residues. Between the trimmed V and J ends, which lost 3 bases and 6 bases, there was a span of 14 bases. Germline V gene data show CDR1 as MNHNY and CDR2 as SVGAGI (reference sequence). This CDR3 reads CASSYSTGTNGYTF. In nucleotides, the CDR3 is TGTGCCAGCAGTTATTCAACAGGGACAAATGGCTACACCTTC.

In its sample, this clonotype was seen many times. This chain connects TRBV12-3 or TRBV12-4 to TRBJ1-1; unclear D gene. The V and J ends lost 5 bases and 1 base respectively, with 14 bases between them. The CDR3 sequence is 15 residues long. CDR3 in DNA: TGTGCCAGCAGTAAATGGACGGCACCGAACACTGAAGCTTTCTTT. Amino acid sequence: CASSKWTAPNTEAFF.

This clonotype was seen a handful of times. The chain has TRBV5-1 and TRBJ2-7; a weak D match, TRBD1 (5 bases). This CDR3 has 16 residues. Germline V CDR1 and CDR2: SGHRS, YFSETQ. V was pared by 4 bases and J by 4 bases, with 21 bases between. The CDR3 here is CASSPSGMRSGYEQYF. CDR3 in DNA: TGCGCCAGCAGCCCATCAGGCATGAGATCAGGGTACGAGCAGTACTTC.

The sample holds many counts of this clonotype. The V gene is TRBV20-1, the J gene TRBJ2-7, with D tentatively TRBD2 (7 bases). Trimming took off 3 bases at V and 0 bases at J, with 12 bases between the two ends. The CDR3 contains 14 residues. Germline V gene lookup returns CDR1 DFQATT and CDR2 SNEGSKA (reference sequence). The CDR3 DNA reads TGCAGTGCTAGTCGGGGGGCACGCTCCTACGAGCAGTACTTC. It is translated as CSASRGARSYEQYF.